The 23 T cell receptor beta chains below all came from one sample that was sequenced in a study of blood T cell repertoires in COVID-19. The repertoire was sequenced with immunoSEQ multiplex PCR; TCRdb's copy has only in-frame clones and lacks some. The sample has 100,000 to 150,000 clones, 88% seen once. The specimen sequenced was peripheral blood. Receptors were obtained from a man aged 45-65 years with acute or convalescent COVID-19.

Turning to this clone: In the same sample, other DNA sequences code for this CDR3. V is TRBV7-2 and J is TRBJ2-7; D is possibly TRBD2 (6 bases). The V gene's germline CDR1 is SGHTA and CDR2 FQGNSA. The length of the CDR3 is 14 residues. V shed 3 bases and J shed 3 bases, with 12 bases lying between them. The CDR3 sequence: CASSFGTANYEQYF. The DNA for the CDR3 is TGTGCCAGCAGCTTCGGGACTGCCAACTACGAGCAGTACTTC.

The chain links TRBV5-1 to TRBJ2-2; 10 nucleotides match TRBD1. V dropped 3 bases and J dropped 7; count of bases not matched to a gene: 3. Germline V CDR1 and CDR2: SGHRS, YFSETQ. CDR3 length: 14 residues. The CDR3 DNA sequence: TGCGCCAGCAGCTCGGGACAGGGGCACGGGGAGCTGTTTTTT. Translating it yields CASSSGQGHGELFF.

A few counts support this clone. The genes are TRBV18 and TRBJ2-7, with D perhaps matching TRBD1 (6 bases). Germline V lookup: CDR1 KGHSH, CDR2 LQKENI. V gave up 3 bases and J gave up 4 bases, with 16 bases separating them. CDR3 length: 15 residues. CDR3 DNA sequence: TGTGCCAGCTCACCCCCGCAAGCCAGGGGTTACGAGCAGTACTTC. Translated, it gives CASSPPQARGYEQYF.

This clone has just one count. The chain carries TRBV6-2 or TRBV6-3 and TRBJ1-2; tentative D call: TRBD1 (5 bases). The V and J ends lost 4 bases and 5 bases respectively, with 11 bases between them. The CDR3 is 13 residues long. Germline V gives CDR1 MNHEY, CDR2 SVGEGT. In DNA, the CDR3 is TGTGCCAGCAGTTGGGTAGGGGCTTATGGCTACACCTTC. Amino acid sequence: CASSWVGAYGYTF.

This chain uses TRBV5-5 with TRBJ1-2, with D perhaps matching TRBD1 (5 bases). V lost 0 bases to trimming and J lost 4 bases, with 13 bases between them. This CDR3 comprises 15 residues. Germline V gene lookup returns CDR1 SGHKS and CDR2 YYEKEE (reference sequence). DNA of the CDR3: TGTGCCAGCAGCTTGGGCGGGGCCGAACTCTATGGCTACACCTTC. Translation gives CASSLGGAELYGYTF.

The CDR3 DNA reads as TGCGCCAGCAGCTTGGTGGGGGAGGGGACCCAGTACTTC. Residues: CASSLVGEGTQYF. V and J are TRBV5-1 and TRBJ2-5, with TRBD2 matching over 7 bases. This CDR3 comprises 13 residues. J lost 7 bases, V lost 0 bases, and 3 bases had no gene match. Germline V gene sequence: CDR1 SGHRS, CDR2 YFSETQ.

The V and J genes are TRBV10-3 and TRBJ2-6; 9 bases agree with TRBD1. The germline V gene encodes CDR1 ENHRY and CDR2 SYGVKD. The V gene end was trimmed by 4 bases and the J gene end by 1 base; junction bases not matched to a gene: 11. There are 19 residues in the CDR3. The CDR3: CAISGNYRGRLSGANVLTF. Here the CDR3 DNA reads TGTGCCATCAGTGGCAACTACAGGGGGCGCTTATCTGGGGCCAACGTCCTGACTTTC.

V usage is TRBV3-1 (or the pseudogene TRBV3-2) and J usage is TRBJ1-2; D unclear. This CDR3 contains 13 residues. V was trimmed by 3 bases and J by 7 bases, leaving 12 bases between them. Germline V gene lookup returns CDR1 LGHDT and CDR2 YNNKEL (reference sequence). The CDR3 DNA reads TGTGCCAGCAGCCAGACCCGCGGCGGTGGCTACACCTTC. Translating it yields CASSQTRGGGYTF.

This clone was detected only once. The chain employs TRBV11-2 and TRBJ2-7; a possible D gene is TRBD2 (6 bases). Looked up from germline, CDR1 is SGHAT and CDR2 is FQNNGV. V was cut by 2 bases and J by 7 bases, with 15 bases left in between. The CDR3 is 14 amino acids. CDR3 in DNA: TGTGCCAGCAGCTTAAGTCCCGGGAGTGGAGAGCAGTACTTC. Amino acids: CASSLSPGSGEQYF.

The rearrangement joins TRBV7-2 to TRBJ1-1; D is perhaps TRBD1 (6 bases). Trimming removed 5 bases from V and 5 bases from J, with 15 bases in between. Germline V lookup: CDR1 SGHTA, CDR2 FQGNSA. The CDR3 sequence is 14 residues long. The CDR3 is CASSPAQGWTEAFF. The CDR3 coding sequence is TGTGCCAGCAGCCCCGCACAGGGTTGGACTGAAGCTTTCTTT.

This clone turned up a few times. The chain employs TRBV19 and TRBJ2-5, with 11 bases that match TRBD2. From germline, CDR1 is LNHDA and CDR2 SQIVND (reference sequence). The CDR3 sequence is 18 residues long. Unmatched junction bases numbered 16, after V lost 6 bases and J lost 4 bases. The CDR3 region has the DNA TGTGCCAGTAGCCCCGACCTATTAGCGGGAGGGCCCGGAGAGACCCAGTACTTC. Its protein is CASSPDLLAGGPGETQYF.

The rearrangement uses TRBV2 and TRBJ1-4; D may be TRBD1 (5 bases). The CDR3 extends over 13 amino acids. CDR1 and CDR2 (germline): SNHLY, FYNNEI. V lost 2 bases, J lost 9 bases, and 10 bases lay in between. For the CDR3, the DNA is TGTGCCAGCAGTGAACAGGGCGGTAAAAAACTGTTTTTT. Protein: CASSEQGGKKLFF. The entire variable domain, with the rest obtained from reference TRBV2 and TRBJ1-4, is as follows: EPEVTQTPSHQVTQMGQEVILRCVPISNHLYFYWYRQILGQKVEFLVSFYNNEISEKSEIFDDQFSVERPDGSNFTLKIRSTKLEDSAMYFCASSEQGGKKLFFGSGTQLSVL.

This chain connects TRBV10-2 to TRBJ1-5, with D hard to call. Germline V gene data show CDR1 as WSHSY and CDR2 as SAAADI. With 9 bases removed from V and 9 bases from J, the gap between germline ends came to 15 bases. The CDR3 runs to 12 residues. CDR3 sequence (DNA): TGCGCCAGTTCCAGGAGGGAAGGGCCCCAGCATTTT. Its translation: CASSRREGPQHF.

The V gene is TRBV28, the J gene TRBJ1-6, with D tentatively TRBD1 (5 bases). The CDR3 runs to 14 residues. V lost 6 bases to trimming and J lost 6 bases, with 12 bases between them. The germline V gene encodes CDR1 MDHEN and CDR2 SYDVKM. CDR3 sequence (DNA): TGTGCCAGCAGCCCAGGACATATTAATTCACCCCTCCACTTT. Translated: CASSPGHINSPLHF.

The chain uses TRBV27 and TRBJ2-7; D perhaps matches TRBD1 (6 bases). Trimming stripped 4 bases from V and 6 bases from J, with 7 bases between. The CDR3 totals 11 residues. Germline CDR1 is MNHEY and CDR2 is SMNVEV (reference sequence). CDR3 DNA: TGTGCCAGCAGTTGGGGGCGCGAGCAGTACTTC. Its protein product is CASSWGREQYF.

This chain joins TRBV28 and TRBJ1-1; 12 bases line up with TRBD1. Losses at the gene ends were 5 bases for V and 6 bases for J; bases not matched to a gene: 10. The CDR3 has 16 amino acids. Germline CDR1 and CDR2: MDHEN and SYDVKM. CDR3 region: CASSGTGGKSWPEAFF. The CDR3, as DNA: TGTGCCAGCAGTGGGACAGGGGGCAAATCGTGGCCTGAAGCTTTCTTT.

The DNA of the CDR3 is TGTGCCAGCAGCGTAGCCCAGGGGGCCACCGGGGAGCTGTTTTTT. This gives the protein CASSVAQGATGELFF. The rearrangement joins TRBV9 to TRBJ2-2, with 8 bases that match TRBD1. The CDR3 totals 15 residues. After removal of 0 bases from V and 4 bases from J, the junction contained 2 bases not matched to a gene. Germline CDR1 SGDLS, CDR2 YYNGEE.

This clone has only one observation. The CDR3 DNA reads TGTGCCAGTAGTTCGACAGGTCTAACGGGAAACACCATATATTTT. This translates into CASSSTGLTGNTIYF. The J gene is TRBJ1-3, the V gene TRBV19; D perhaps matches TRBD1 (6 bases). V lost 5 bases, J lost 4 bases, and 15 bases lay in between. This CDR3 spans 15 amino acids. The germline CDR1 and CDR2 sequences are LNHDA and SQIVND (reference sequence).

This chain joins TRBV7-2 and TRBJ2-7; D uncertain. V was trimmed by 1 base and J by 2 bases, leaving 12 bases between them. CDR1 SGHTA and CDR2 FQGNSA come from the germline V gene. The CDR3 loop spans 15 amino acids. This CDR3 is CASSLVADSTYEQYF. DNA of the CDR3: TGTGCCAGCAGCTTAGTGGCGGATAGTACCTACGAGCAGTACTTC.

The gene calls are TRBV20-1 and TRBJ2-5; D is possibly TRBD2 (6 bases). V dropped 3 bases and J dropped 5 bases, with 10 bases sitting between them. This CDR3 is built from 12 residues. Germline V gene lookup returns CDR1 DFQATT and CDR2 SNEGSKA (reference sequence). CDR3 protein: CSASGGAETQYF. CDR3 coding DNA: TGCAGTGCTAGTGGCGGGGCCGAGACCCAGTACTTC.

The chain has TRBV5-1 and TRBJ2-3; the match to TRBD2 covers 10 bases. The CDR3 is made up of 16 amino acids. Germline V lookup: CDR1 SGHRS, CDR2 YFSETQ. Trimming cost V 0 bases and J 6 bases; bases outside gene matches: 7. As DNA, the CDR3 is TGCGCCAGCAGCTTGGCCTTAGCGGGAGGTTCGGATACGCAGTATTTT. This sequence encodes CASSLALAGGSDTQYF.

V is TRBV12-3 or TRBV12-4 and J is TRBJ2-7, with TRBD1 as a possible D gene (5 bases). The germline V and J ends were trimmed by 3 bases and 2 bases, with 8 bases remaining between them. The CDR3 runs to 13 residues. CDR3 protein: CASSLGRTYEQYF. In nucleotides, the CDR3 is TGTGCCAGCAGTTTGGGGCGGACCTACGAGCAGTACTTC.

V and J are TRBV15 and TRBJ1-1; a weak D match, TRBD1 (6 bases). The CDR3 sequence is 12 residues long. Germline V gene lookup returns CDR1 LNHNV and CDR2 YYDKDF (reference sequence). V was cut by 3 bases and J by 6 bases, with 8 bases left in between. The CDR3 DNA is TGTGCCACCAGCAGCAGGGGAGCTGAAGCTTTCTTT. Its translation is CATSSRGAEAFF.